This T cell receptor (beta chain) was sequenced for a study of T cell responses to AZD1222 COVID-19 vaccine. The method was immunoSEQ multiplex PCR; TCRdb's version includes in-frame clones alone and lacks a portion of them. The sample includes around 190,000 clones, 85% to 95% seen only once; the top ten take roughly 1.5%. The CDR3 length is 16 residues. Germline V gene lookup returns CDR1 LNHDA and CDR2 SQIVND (reference sequence). J lost 6 bases, V lost 4 bases, and 8 bases had no gene match. The chain employs TRBV19 and TRBJ1-4, with TRBD1 matching over 10 bases. This TCR was recovered from an adult who received the AZD1222 COVID-19 vaccine. Material: peripheral blood, obtained 28 days after the second AZD1222 dose. The CDR3 protein is CASSKLSGTGDEKLFF. Written as DNA, the CDR3 is TGTGCCAGTAGTAAATTATCCGGGACAGGGGATGAAAAACTGTTTTTT.